The 28 T cell receptor beta chains listed next were all sequenced from one sample in a study of T cell clonality in common variable immunodeficiency (dated by TCRdb to the mid-2010s). The library was produced with the immunoSEQ multiplex PCR assay. This is the immuneACCESS table as TCRdb keeps it, with only in-frame sequences that have V and J called. A part of the clones is gone; compared with another copy, unresolved V genes explain less than half, and the rest is unexplained. The data for this sample show 55,000 or so clones, each detected more than once. About 5.7% of the sample comes from the top ten. The source material was peripheral blood mononuclear cells. Receptors originate from a person between 18 and 75 years old in good health.

This clone was detected many times. Sequencing ends 3 residues short of the CDR3 end; the germline J gene provides the rest. This sequence joins TRBV5-1 and TRBJ1-1, with TRBD1 matching over 7 bases. With V trimmed by 0 bases and J by 3 bases, 2 bases remained unmatched. Looked up from germline, CDR1 is SGHRS and CDR2 is YFSETQ. The CDR3 has 14 amino acids. CDR3 amino acids: CASSLEGADTEAFF. Incomplete CDR3 DNA: TGCGCCAGCAGCTTGGAGGGGGCCGACACTGAA.

This clone was counted ten times or more. The CDR3 end falls 3 residues outside the read, so it is completed with the germline J gene. The rearrangement joins TRBV2 to TRBJ2-7, with D hard to call. CDR1 is SNHLY, CDR2 FYNNEI, per germline. V was trimmed by 1 base and J by 6 bases, leaving 4 bases between them. This CDR3 has 11 residues. The sequenced part of the CDR3 DNA is TGTGCCAGCAGTGAAGTTATCGAG. This codes for CASSEVIE. The entire CDR3 protein reads CASSEVIEQYF.

At least ten counts were recorded for this clone. The CDR3 extends 3 residues past the end of the read, so its final part is completed from the germline J gene. The chain joins TRBV7-2 to TRBJ1-2; D might be TRBD1 (6 bases). Germline CDR1 and CDR2: SGHTA and FQGNSA. V lost 0 bases to trimming and J lost 7 bases, with 15 bases between them. CDR3 size: 15 residues. CDR3 bases read: TGTGCCAGCAGCTTAGCGCTGGGGGCATCGGGTGGC. Encoded protein: CASSLALGASGG. The full CDR3 protein reads CASSLALGASGGYTF.

This clone has ten or more counts. The read halts 3 residues ahead of the CDR3 end, with the missing end drawn from the germline J gene. This chain joins TRBV5-6 and TRBJ2-7; the D gene is possibly TRBD1 (5 bases). The CDR3 covers 15 residues. V lost 1 base, J lost 3 bases, and 14 bases lay in between. The V gene's germline CDR1 is SGHDT and CDR2 YYEEEE. Incomplete CDR3 DNA: TGTGCCAGCAGCTTGAGAGTAGGGGAAGGCTACGAG. Its protein is CASSLRVGEGYE. The full CDR3 protein is CASSLRVGEGYEQYF. Together with reference TRBV5-6 and TRBJ2-7, the CDR3 gives the full variable domain: DAGVTQSPTHLIKTRGQQVTLRCSPKSGHDTVSWYQQALGQGPQFIFQYYEEEERQRGNFPDRFSGHQFPNYSSELNVNALLLGDSALYLCASSLRVGEGYEQYFGPGTRLTVT.

This clone is classed as medium-sized. The CDR3 end lies 3 residues beyond the end of the read and is filled in from the germline J gene. V usage is TRBV20-1 and J usage is TRBJ2-1, with TRBD2 matching over 11 bases. Per germline, CDR1 DFQATT and CDR2 SNEGSKA (reference sequence). V lost 6 bases, J lost 7 bases, and 11 bases stayed unmatched. The CDR3 contains 15 residues. CDR3 DNA (partial): TGCAGTGCGACGGACGGGACTAGCGGTGTGAATGAG. Translating gives CSATDGTSGVNE. The full-length CDR3 reads as CSATDGTSGVNEQFF.

This clone was picked up many times. The read terminates 3 residues ahead of where the CDR3 ends, so the germline J gene completes it. The V call is TRBV5-5, the J call TRBJ2-7; 9 nucleotides align to TRBD1. This CDR3 has 13 amino acids. V lost 7 bases to trimming and J lost 4 bases; unmatched junction nucleotides: 6. The V gene's germline CDR1 is SGHKS and CDR2 YYEKEE (reference sequence). The CDR3 spells CASRRGTGYEQYF. The DNA read from the CDR3 is TGTGCCAGCCGGCGCGGGACAGGGTACGAG.

This clone was picked up many times. Coverage ceases 3 residues before the CDR3 finishes, and the germline J gene fills in the end. V gene TRBV7-2 combines with J gene TRBJ1-1; possibly TRBD1 for D (5 bases). V lost 4 bases to trimming and J lost 0 bases, with 12 bases between them. Germline lookup yields CDR1 SGHTA and CDR2 FQGNSA. The CDR3 runs to 15 residues. CDR3 loop: CASSSAGGMNTEAFF. The CDR3 DNA, read in part, is TGTGCCAGCAGCTCCGCCGGGGGAATGAACACTGAA.

For this clone: The read is 3 residues too short to cover the CDR3 end, so that end is filled in from the germline J gene. J is TRBJ2-1 and V is TRBV11-3, with 8 bases lining up with TRBD2. CDR1 is SGHNT, CDR2 YENEEA, per germline. The CDR3 is 14 residues long. With V trimmed by 4 bases and J by 2 bases, 1 base remained unmatched. The CDR3 is CASSSAGAYNEQFF. The CDR3 DNA, read in part, is TGTGCCAGCAGCTCAGCGGGAGCCTACAATGAG.

The table lists this clone with many counts. The read ends 3 residues before the CDR3 terminus; that terminus is restored from the germline J gene. V and J are TRBV20-1 and TRBJ2-2; 8 bases line up with TRBD2. CDR1 is DFQATT, CDR2 SNEGSKA, per germline (reference sequence). The CDR3 extends over 14 amino acids. J was trimmed by 4 bases and V by 2 bases; bases with no gene match: 3. The part of the CDR3 DNA that was read is TGCAGTGCTAGAAGCGGGAGAGGCACCGGGGAG. It encodes CSARSGRGTGE. The full CDR3 sequence reads CSARSGRGTGELFF.

This clone was seen many times. The read gets to within 3 residues of the CDR3 end, and the germline J gene fills in the rest. The rearrangement links TRBV11-3 to TRBJ1-1; 7 bases are a match to TRBD1. Germline V lookup: CDR1 SGHNT, CDR2 YENEEA. The CDR3 is 14 residues long. The V gene end was trimmed by 5 bases and the J gene end by 1 base; junction bases not matched to a gene: 4. The CDR3 region is CASSDRTGNTEAFF. The sequenced part of the CDR3 DNA is TGTGCCAGCAGCGACCGGACAGGGAACACTGAA.

This clone came up many times. The DNA read from the CDR3 is TGTGCCAGCAGTTACCTGGGCGGGATCTCCTACGAG. Protein product: CASSYLGGISYE. The whole CDR3 protein reads CASSYLGGISYEQYF. V gene TRBV6-2 or TRBV6-3 combines with J gene TRBJ2-7, with a weak D call TRBD2 (6 bases). The read terminates 3 residues ahead of where the CDR3 ends, so the germline J gene completes it. The V end was cut by 2 bases, the J end by 0 bases, with 11 bases between. Germline V gene sequence: CDR1 MNHEY, CDR2 SVGEGT. The CDR3 extends over 15 amino acids.

This clone was observed many times. Coverage ceases 3 residues before the CDR3 finishes, and the germline J gene fills in the end. The chain couples TRBV19 to TRBJ2-7; D gene uncertain. The CDR3 consists of 13 residues. V lost 3 bases, J lost 3 bases, and 9 bases lay in between. The germline CDR1 and CDR2 sequences are LNHDA and SQIVND (reference sequence). The CDR3 bases that were read are TGTGCCAGTAGTATTAATGGCCACTACGAG. The encoded protein is CASSINGHYE. The full CDR3 protein reads CASSINGHYEQYF.

This clone was seen repeatedly, ten times or more. The CDR3 region is CACNRGPKDQPQHF. Partial CDR3 DNA: TGTGCCTGTAACAGGGGGCCGAAGGATCAGCCC. V and J are TRBV30 and TRBJ1-5; 9 nucleotides match TRBD1. From the germline J gene comes the end of the CDR3, since the read stops 3 residues before it. This CDR3 contains 14 residues. CDR1 and CDR2 from the germline V gene are GTSNPN and SVGIG (reference sequence). V gave up 6 bases and J gave up 5 bases; unmatched junction bases: 8.

This clone was recorded at least ten times. The observed sequence ends 3 residues before the CDR3 terminus, with the missing tail filled in from the germline J gene. J is TRBJ1-1 and V is TRBV10-3; D gene ambiguous. Germline CDR1 is ENHRY and CDR2 is SYGVKD. The CDR3 runs to 13 residues. Trimming cost V 1 base and J 3 bases, with 6 bases left between them. CDR3 sequence: CAISEWLDTEAFF. CDR3 DNA (partial): TGTGCCATCAGTGAGTGGCTGGACACTGAA.

Comments on this clone: The read terminates 3 residues ahead of where the CDR3 ends, so the germline J gene completes it. The rearrangement joins TRBV7-6 to TRBJ2-3; TRBD1 or TRBD2 may be the D gene (5 bases each). The CDR3 covers 15 residues. Germline V CDR1 and CDR2: SGHVS, FNYEAQ. V shed 5 bases and J shed 3 bases, with 15 bases lying between them. Partial CDR3 DNA: TGTGCCAGCAGCCCAGAACCAGGGAGTACAGATACG. Its protein is CASSPEPGSTDT. The entire CDR3 reads CASSPEPGSTDTQYF.

There are many counts of this clone. Coverage ceases 3 residues before the CDR3 finishes, and the germline J gene fills in the end. The chain couples TRBV20-1 to TRBJ2-3; D assignment may be TRBD1 or TRBD2 (5 bases each). Trimming stripped 5 bases from V and 5 bases from J, with 20 bases between. The CDR3 has 15 amino acids. Germline lookup yields CDR1 DFQATT and CDR2 SNEGSKA (reference sequence). CDR3 sequence: CSARLPWERGDTQYF. The DNA read from the CDR3 is TGCAGTGCTCGCCTACCTTGGGAGAGGGGAGATACG.

At least ten counts were recorded for this clone. Read data end 3 residues before the CDR3 end; the end is taken from the germline J gene. This chain connects TRBV28 to TRBJ1-1; TRBD1 is a possible D gene (5 bases). Trimming took off 8 bases at V and 3 bases at J, with 16 bases between the two ends. CDR1 is MDHEN and CDR2 is SYDVKM in the germline V gene. This CDR3 region has 14 residues. This CDR3 reads CASEFMGGYTEAFF. The CDR3 bases that were read are TGTGCCAGCGAGTTCATGGGGGGTTACACTGAA.

This clone was observed many times. The read ends 3 residues before the CDR3 terminus; that terminus is restored from the germline J gene. The gene calls are TRBV7-2 and TRBJ1-1, with 7 bases aligning to TRBD1. With V trimmed by 5 bases and J by 5 bases, 11 bases remained unmatched. The CDR3 runs 15 residues. The V gene's germline CDR1 is SGHTA and CDR2 FQGNSA. The covered CDR3 bases are TGTGCCAGCAGCACATCGACAGGGATGGGGACTGAA. Translated, it gives CASSTSTGMGTE. The whole CDR3 reads CASSTSTGMGTEAFF.

Of note for this clone: The sequence runs out 3 residues before the end of the CDR3; the remainder is reconstructed from the germline J gene. The rearrangement links TRBV20-1 to TRBJ2-1; 8 bases are shared with TRBD2. CDR3 length: 15 amino acids. CDR1 and CDR2 (germline): DFQATT, SNEGSKA (reference sequence). V dropped 6 bases and J dropped 5; count of bases not matched to a gene: 12. CDR3 DNA (partial): TGCAGTGCCACCCGCGGGAGGAGGAGCCACAATGAG. This sequence encodes CSATRGRRSHNE. The full CDR3 reads CSATRGRRSHNEQFF.

This clone has ten or more counts. The read terminates 3 residues ahead of where the CDR3 ends, so the germline J gene completes it. J is TRBJ1-4 and V is TRBV30; TRBD1 matches at 9 bases. CDR3 length equals 14 residues. V lost 7 bases to trimming and J lost 8 bases; unmatched junction nucleotides: 11. Germline CDR1 GTSNPN, CDR2 SVGIG (reference sequence). The chain's CDR3 is CASTFGTGKEKLFF. Partial CDR3 DNA: TGTGCCTCTACCTTCGGGACAGGGAAAGAAAAA.

This clone was counted ten times or more. The read comes to an end 3 residues before the CDR3 does, leaving the germline J gene to fill in the end. The rearrangement uses TRBV7-3 and TRBJ2-3, with D possibly TRBD2 on 6 matching bases. The V and J ends lost 2 bases and 0 bases respectively, with 9 bases between them. CDR3 length: 15 amino acids. Germline CDR1 and CDR2: SGHTA and FQGTGA. Incomplete CDR3 DNA: TGTGCCAGCAGCTTAGTGGGGGGAAGCACAGATACG. It encodes CASSLVGGSTDT. The entire CDR3 reads CASSLVGGSTDTQYF. Combining the CDR3 with reference TRBV7-3 and TRBJ2-3 gives the whole variable domain GAGVSQTPSNKVTEKGKYVELRCDPISGHTALYWYRQSLGQGPEFLIYFQGTGAADDSGLPNDRFFAVRPEGSVSTLKIQRTERGDSAVYLCASSLVGGSTDTQYFGPGTRLTVL.

In this sample, this clone turned up many times. Read data end 3 residues before the CDR3 end; the end is taken from the germline J gene. The chain combines TRBV20-1 with TRBJ2-5, with D perhaps matching TRBD2 (6 bases). The V end lost 6 bases, the J end lost 7 bases, and 18 bases lay between the germline ends. The CDR3 totals 13 residues. Per the germline V gene, CDR1 is DFQATT and CDR2 is SNEGSKA (reference sequence). The covered CDR3 bases are TGCAGTGCCACGCGAACGGTGCGGGGGACC. It yields the protein CSATRTVRGT. The full CDR3 sequence reads CSATRTVRGTQYF.

This clone has at least ten counts. The CDR3: CAIGSQGIGGYTF. Incomplete CDR3 DNA: TGTGCCATCGGTAGCCAGGGAATTGGAGGC. The chain employs TRBV10-3 and TRBJ1-2, with a tentative D call TRBD1 (5 bases). The read is 3 residues too short to cover the CDR3 end, so that end is filled in from the germline J gene. Germline V lookup: CDR1 ENHRY, CDR2 SYGVKD. The CDR3 sequence is 13 residues long.

This clone was seen ten or more times. The read ends 3 residues early relative to the CDR3; the germline J gene fills the gap. The chain couples TRBV11-3 to TRBJ2-1; weak D call: TRBD2 (6 bases). This CDR3 is 15 amino acids long. In germline, CDR1 is SGHNT, CDR2 YENEEA. V lost 0 bases and J 5 bases, leaving 11 bases between the germline ends. The DNA read from the CDR3 is TGTGCCAGCAGCTTAGATCGTCAGCGGGACAATGAG. This encodes CASSLDRQRDNE. In full, the CDR3 is CASSLDRQRDNEQFF.

This clone has ten or more counts. The read halts 3 residues ahead of the CDR3 end, with the missing end drawn from the germline J gene. The genes are TRBV7-9 and TRBJ2-1; possible D gene TRBD2, 5 bases. Germline loops: CDR1 SEHNR, CDR2 FQNEAQ (reference sequence). Trimming pared 5 bases from V and 9 bases from J, leaving 14 bases between. The CDR3 spans 13 residues. The CDR3: CASSEAGLFEQFF. The part of the CDR3 DNA that was read is TGTGCCAGCAGCGAGGCTGGACTCTTTGAG.

The sample holds many counts of this clone. Read data end 3 residues before the CDR3 end; the end is taken from the germline J gene. The V gene is TRBV3-1 (or the pseudogene TRBV3-2), the J gene TRBJ2-1; 7 bases align to TRBD2. V shed 1 base, J shed 0 bases, and the junction held 9 bases outside the gene matches. CDR1 and CDR2 from the germline V gene are LGHDT and YNNKEL (reference sequence). The CDR3 loop spans 18 amino acids. The covered CDR3 bases are TGTGCCAGCAGCCAAGGTTACCCAGCGGGACCCTCCTACAATGAG. Protein: CASSQGYPAGPSYNE. The full CDR3 protein reads CASSQGYPAGPSYNEQFF.

This clone was detected many times. The CDR3 extends 3 residues past the end of the read, so its final part is completed from the germline J gene. The chain couples TRBV10-1 to TRBJ2-1, with no clear D. V lost 0 bases, J lost 3 bases, and 6 bases lay in between. CDR3 length: 14 amino acids. Per the germline V gene, CDR1 is WNHNN and CDR2 is SYGVQD (reference sequence). The chain's CDR3 is CASSESRSYNEQFF. The covered CDR3 bases are TGCGCCAGCAGTGAGTCCAGAAGCTACAATGAG.

This clone was found many times. Sequencing ends 3 residues short of the CDR3 end; the germline J gene provides the rest. The chain has TRBV3-1 (or the pseudogene TRBV3-2) and TRBJ2-3; 7 nucleotides agree with TRBD2. The J segment lost 6 bases and the V segment lost 1 base, leaving 4 bases of the junction unmatched. CDR3 length: 14 amino acids. CDR1 LGHDT and CDR2 YNNKEL come from the germline V gene (reference sequence). The sequenced part of the CDR3 DNA is TGTGCCAGCAGCCAAGGCGGGAGAGGTGATACG. Translating it yields CASSQGGRGDT. In full, the CDR3 is CASSQGGRGDTQYF.